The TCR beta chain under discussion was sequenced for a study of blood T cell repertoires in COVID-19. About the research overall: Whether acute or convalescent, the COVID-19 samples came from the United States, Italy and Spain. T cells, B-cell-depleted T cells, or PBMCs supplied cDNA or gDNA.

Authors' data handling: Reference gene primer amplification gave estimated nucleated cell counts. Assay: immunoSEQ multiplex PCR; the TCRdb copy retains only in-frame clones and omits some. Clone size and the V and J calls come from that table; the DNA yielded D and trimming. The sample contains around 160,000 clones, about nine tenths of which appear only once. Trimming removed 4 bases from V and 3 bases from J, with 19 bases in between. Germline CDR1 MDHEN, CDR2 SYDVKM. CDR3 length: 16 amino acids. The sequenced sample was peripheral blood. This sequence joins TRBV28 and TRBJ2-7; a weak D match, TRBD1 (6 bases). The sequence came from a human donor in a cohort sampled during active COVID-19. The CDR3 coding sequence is TGTGCCAGCAGTTCTACCGGGACAAGGCGGATCTACGAGCAGTACTTC. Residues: CASSSTGTRRIYEQYF. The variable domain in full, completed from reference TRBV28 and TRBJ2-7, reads DVKVTQSSRYLVKRTGEKVFLECVQDMDHENMFWYRQDPGLGLRLIYFSYDVKMKEKGDIPEGYSVSREKKERFSLILESASTNQTSMYLCASSSTGTRRIYEQYFGPGTRLTVT.